Here is one TCR beta chain with its context. The target antigen is unknown. The data derive from a study of T cell responses to AZD1222 COVID-19 vaccine. Sequenced by immunoSEQ multiplex PCR; TCRdb stores in-frame clones only, minus some. The top ten hold around 1.7% of the sample, which has roughly 150,000 clones, around 90% seen once. Germline V CDR1 and CDR2: LNHDA, SQIVND (reference sequence). CDR3 length: 14 amino acids. V was clipped by 5 bases and J by 3 bases, with 14 bases between them. Study results and caveats: Just a handful of AZD1222 recipients tested seropositive at baseline.

This clonotype originated in an adult in good health. The chain has TRBV19 and TRBJ2-7; D is unclear. Sequencing was performed on peripheral blood, taken on day 0 of AZD1222 vaccination. The CDR3 is CASSVAGLGYEQYF. CDR3 DNA sequence: TGTGCCAGTAGTGTTGCCGGCTTGGGCTACGAGCAGTACTTC. Using reference TRBV19 and TRBJ2-7 for the parts outside the CDR3, the full variable domain is DGGITQSPKYLFRKEGQNVTLSCEQNLNHDAMYWYRQDPGQGLRLIYYSQIVNDFQKGDIAEGYSVSREKKESFPLTVTSAQKNPTAFYLCASSVAGLGYEQYFGPGTRLTVT.